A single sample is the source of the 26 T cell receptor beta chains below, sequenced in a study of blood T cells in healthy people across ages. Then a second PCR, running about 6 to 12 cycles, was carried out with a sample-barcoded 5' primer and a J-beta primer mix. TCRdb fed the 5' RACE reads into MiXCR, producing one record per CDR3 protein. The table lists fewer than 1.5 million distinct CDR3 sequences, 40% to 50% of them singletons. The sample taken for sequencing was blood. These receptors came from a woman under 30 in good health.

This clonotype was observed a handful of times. CDR3 nucleotides: TGTGCCAGCAGCACGGGACTCCAAGGGGCCAAAAACATTCAGTACTTC. Translated: CASSTGLQGAKNIQYF. The rearrangement joins TRBV5-4 to TRBJ2-4; D is perhaps TRBD2 (6 bases). V lost 4 bases to trimming and J lost 1 base, with 15 bases between them. Germline V CDR1 and CDR2: SGHNT, YYREEE (reference sequence). This CDR3 has 16 amino acids. The full variable domain, in which reference TRBV5-4 and TRBJ2-4 provide the parts outside the CDR3, is ETGVTQSPTHLIKTRGQQVTLRCSSQSGHNTVSWYQQALGQGPQFIFQYYREEENGRGNFPPRFSGLQFPNYSSELNVNALELDDSALYLCASSTGLQGAKNIQYFGAGTRLSVL.

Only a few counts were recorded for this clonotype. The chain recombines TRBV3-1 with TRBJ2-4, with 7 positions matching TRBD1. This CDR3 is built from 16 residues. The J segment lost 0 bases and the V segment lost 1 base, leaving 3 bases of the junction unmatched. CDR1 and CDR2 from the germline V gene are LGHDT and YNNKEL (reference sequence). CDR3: CASSQVQGVAKNIQYF. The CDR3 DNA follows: TGTGCCAGCAGCCAAGTCCAGGGGGTAGCCAAAAACATTCAGTACTTC.

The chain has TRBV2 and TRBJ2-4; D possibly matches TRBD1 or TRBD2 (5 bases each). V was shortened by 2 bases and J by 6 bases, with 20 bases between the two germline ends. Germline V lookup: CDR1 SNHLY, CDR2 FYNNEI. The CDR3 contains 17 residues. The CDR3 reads CASSELGPYTRGNIQYF. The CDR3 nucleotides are TGTGCCAGCAGTGAATTGGGACCCTACACTAGGGGAAACATTCAGTACTTC.

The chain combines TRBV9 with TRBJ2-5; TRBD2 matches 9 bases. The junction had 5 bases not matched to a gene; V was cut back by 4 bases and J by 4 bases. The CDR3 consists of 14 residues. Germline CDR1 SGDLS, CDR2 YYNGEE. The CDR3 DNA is TGTGCCAGCAGCACGGGACTAGCACGAGAGACCCAGTACTTC. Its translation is CASSTGLARETQYF.

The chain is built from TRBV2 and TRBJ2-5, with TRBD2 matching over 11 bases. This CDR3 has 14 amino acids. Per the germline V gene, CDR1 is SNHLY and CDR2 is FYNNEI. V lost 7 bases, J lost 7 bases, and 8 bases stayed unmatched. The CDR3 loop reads CASIGLAGMGTQYF. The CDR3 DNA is TGTGCCAGCATCGGACTAGCGGGTATGGGGACCCAGTACTTC.

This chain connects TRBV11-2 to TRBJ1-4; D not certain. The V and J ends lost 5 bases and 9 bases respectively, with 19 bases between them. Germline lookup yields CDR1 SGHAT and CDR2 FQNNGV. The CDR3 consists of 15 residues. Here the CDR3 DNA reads TGTGCCAGCAGCCTCAGACACTTAGGAGGTAAAAAACTGTTTTTT. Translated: CASSLRHLGGKKLFF.

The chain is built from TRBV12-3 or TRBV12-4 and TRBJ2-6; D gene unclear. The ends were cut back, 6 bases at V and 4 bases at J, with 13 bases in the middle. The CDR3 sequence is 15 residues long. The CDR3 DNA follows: TGTGCCAGCAGATTAAGTGTCTCAGGGGCCAACGTCCTGACTTTC. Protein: CASRLSVSGANVLTF.

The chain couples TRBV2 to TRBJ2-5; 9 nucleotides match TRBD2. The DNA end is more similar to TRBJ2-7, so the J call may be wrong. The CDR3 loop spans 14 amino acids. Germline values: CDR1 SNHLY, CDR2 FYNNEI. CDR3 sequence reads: CASREREALYEQYF. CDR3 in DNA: TGTGCCAGCAGAGAGCGGGAGGCCTTATACGAGCAGTACTTC.

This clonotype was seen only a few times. The CDR3 bases are TGTGCCAGCAGTCTCAGTGTTTGGGGGGAGAGTGGAAACATTCAGTACTTC. It is translated as CASSLSVWGESGNIQYF. This chain connects TRBV6-1 to TRBJ2-4; the D gene is possibly TRBD2 (6 bases). Germline V gene sequence: CDR1 MNHNS, CDR2 SASEGT. V shed 5 bases and J shed 6 bases, with 23 bases lying between them. CDR3 size: 17 residues.

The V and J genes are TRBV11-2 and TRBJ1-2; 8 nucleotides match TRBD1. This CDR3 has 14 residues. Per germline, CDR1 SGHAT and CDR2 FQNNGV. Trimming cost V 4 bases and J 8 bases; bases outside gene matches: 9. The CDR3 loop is CASSSIQGVEGYTF. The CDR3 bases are TGTGCCAGCAGCTCAATACAGGGGGTGGAGGGCTACACCTTC.

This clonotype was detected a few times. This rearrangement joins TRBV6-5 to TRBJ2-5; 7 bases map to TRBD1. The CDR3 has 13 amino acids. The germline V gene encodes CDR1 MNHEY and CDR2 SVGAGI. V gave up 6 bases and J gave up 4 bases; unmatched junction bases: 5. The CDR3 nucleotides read TGTGCCAGCAGATCCCCAGGGGGAGAGACCCAGTACTTC. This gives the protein CASRSPGGETQYF.

Here the CDR3 DNA reads TGTGCCAGCAGCTTAACGCGTCCAGGGCAAGGAAACACCATATATTTT. Residues: CASSLTRPGQGNTIYF. The V call is TRBV7-3, the J call TRBJ1-3, with D possibly being TRBD1 (5 bases). The length of the CDR3 is 16 residues. Trimming took off 0 bases at V and 4 bases at J, with 13 bases between the two ends. The germline gives CDR1 SGHTA, CDR2 FQGTGA.

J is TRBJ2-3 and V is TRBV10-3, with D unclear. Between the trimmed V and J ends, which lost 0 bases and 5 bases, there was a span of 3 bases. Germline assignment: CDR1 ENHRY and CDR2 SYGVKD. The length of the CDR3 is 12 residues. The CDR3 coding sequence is TGTGCCATCAGTGAGTCGGGAGATACGCAGTATTTT. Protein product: CAISESGDTQYF.

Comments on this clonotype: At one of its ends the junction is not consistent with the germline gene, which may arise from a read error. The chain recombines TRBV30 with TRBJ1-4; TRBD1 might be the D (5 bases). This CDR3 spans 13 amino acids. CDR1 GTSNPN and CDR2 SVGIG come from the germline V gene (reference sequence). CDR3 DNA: TGTGCCCGGAGGGGAGGAGTAGCTGAAAAACTGTTTTTT. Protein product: CARRGGVAEKLFF.

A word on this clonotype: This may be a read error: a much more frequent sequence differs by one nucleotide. The CDR3 region has the DNA TGTGCCAGCAGCTTGAATGGCAGGGGCGATGAGCGGTTCTTC. Protein product: CASSLNGRGDERFF. The chain couples TRBV7-2 to TRBJ2-1, with D maybe TRBD1 (6 bases). Germline V gives CDR1 SGHTA, CDR2 FQGNSA. CDR3 length: 14 residues.

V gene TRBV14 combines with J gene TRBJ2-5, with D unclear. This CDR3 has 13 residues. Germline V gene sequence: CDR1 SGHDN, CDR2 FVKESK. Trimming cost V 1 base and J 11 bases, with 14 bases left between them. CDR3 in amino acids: CASSQGLLDEQYF. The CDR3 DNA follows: TGTGCCAGCAGCCAAGGCCTCCTGGATGAGCAGTACTTC.

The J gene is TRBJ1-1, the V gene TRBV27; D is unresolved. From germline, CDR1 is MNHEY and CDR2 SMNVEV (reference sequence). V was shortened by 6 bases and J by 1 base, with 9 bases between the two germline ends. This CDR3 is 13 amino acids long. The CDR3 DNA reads TGTGCCAGCAGGGCGACAAGGAACACTGAAGCTTTCTTT. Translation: CASRATRNTEAFF.

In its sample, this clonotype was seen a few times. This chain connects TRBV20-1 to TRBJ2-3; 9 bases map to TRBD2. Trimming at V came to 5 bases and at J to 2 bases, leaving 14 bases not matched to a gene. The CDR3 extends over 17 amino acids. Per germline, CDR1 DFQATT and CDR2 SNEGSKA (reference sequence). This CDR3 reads CSAPGGGDRKTTDTQYF. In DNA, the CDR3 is TGCAGTGCTCCCGGCGGGGGGGACAGAAAGACCACAGATACGCAGTATTTT.

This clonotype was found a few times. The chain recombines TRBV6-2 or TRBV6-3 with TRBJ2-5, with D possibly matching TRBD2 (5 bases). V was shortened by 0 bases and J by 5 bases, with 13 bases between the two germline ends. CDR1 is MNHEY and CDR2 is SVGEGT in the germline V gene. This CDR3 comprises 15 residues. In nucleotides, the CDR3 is TGTGCCAGCAGTTACTCGACTAACCTCGGGGAGACCCAGTACTTC. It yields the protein CASSYSTNLGETQYF.

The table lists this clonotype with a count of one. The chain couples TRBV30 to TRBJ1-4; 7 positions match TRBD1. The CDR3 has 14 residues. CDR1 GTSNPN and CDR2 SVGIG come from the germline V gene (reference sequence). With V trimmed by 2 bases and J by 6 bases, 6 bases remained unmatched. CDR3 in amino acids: CAWSKGASYEKLFF. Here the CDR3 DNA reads TGTGCCTGGAGTAAGGGGGCGAGCTATGAAAAACTGTTTTTT.

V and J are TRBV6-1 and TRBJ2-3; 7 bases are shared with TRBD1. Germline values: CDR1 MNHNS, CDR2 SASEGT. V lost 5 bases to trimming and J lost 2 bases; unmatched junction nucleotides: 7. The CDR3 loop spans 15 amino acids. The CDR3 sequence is CASSFLGQPTDTQYF. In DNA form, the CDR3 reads TGTGCCAGCAGTTTCCTGGGACAGCCCACAGATACGCAGTATTTT.

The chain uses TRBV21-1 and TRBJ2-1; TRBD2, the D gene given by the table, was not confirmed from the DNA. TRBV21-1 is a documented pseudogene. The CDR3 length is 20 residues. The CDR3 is CASSNDRLAGGPRRYNEQFF. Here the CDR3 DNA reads TGTGCCAGCAGCAATGATCGACTAGCGGGAGGGCCGCGTCGCTACAATGAGCAGTTCTTC.

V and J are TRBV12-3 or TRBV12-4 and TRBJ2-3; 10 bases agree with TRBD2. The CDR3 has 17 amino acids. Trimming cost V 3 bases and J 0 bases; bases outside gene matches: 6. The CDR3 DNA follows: TGTGCCAGCAGTTTCAGTAGCGGGGGGCCAAGCACAGATACGCAGTATTTT. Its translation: CASSFSSGGPSTDTQYF.

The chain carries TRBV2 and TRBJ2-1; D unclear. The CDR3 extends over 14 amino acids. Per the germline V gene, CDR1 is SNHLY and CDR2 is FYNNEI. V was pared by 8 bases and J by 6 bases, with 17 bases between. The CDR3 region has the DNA TGTGCCAGCCACCACACTAACCAAATCAATGAGCAGTTCTTC. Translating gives CASHHTNQINEQFF.

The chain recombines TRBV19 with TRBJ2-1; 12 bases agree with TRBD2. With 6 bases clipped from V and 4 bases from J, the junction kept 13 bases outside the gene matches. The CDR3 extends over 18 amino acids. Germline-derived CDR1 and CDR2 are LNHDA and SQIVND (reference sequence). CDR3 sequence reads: CASSYGLAGRVGYNEQFF. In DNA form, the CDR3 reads TGTGCCAGTAGCTATGGACTAGCGGGGAGGGTGGGTTACAATGAGCAGTTCTTC.

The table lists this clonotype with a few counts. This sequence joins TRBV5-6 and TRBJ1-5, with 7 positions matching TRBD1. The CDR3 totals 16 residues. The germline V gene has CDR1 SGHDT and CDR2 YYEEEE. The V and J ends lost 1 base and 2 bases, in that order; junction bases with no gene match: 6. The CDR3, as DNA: TGTGCCAGCAGCTTGTACCGGACAGGCGGCAATCAGCCCCAGCATTTT. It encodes CASSLYRTGGNQPQHF.